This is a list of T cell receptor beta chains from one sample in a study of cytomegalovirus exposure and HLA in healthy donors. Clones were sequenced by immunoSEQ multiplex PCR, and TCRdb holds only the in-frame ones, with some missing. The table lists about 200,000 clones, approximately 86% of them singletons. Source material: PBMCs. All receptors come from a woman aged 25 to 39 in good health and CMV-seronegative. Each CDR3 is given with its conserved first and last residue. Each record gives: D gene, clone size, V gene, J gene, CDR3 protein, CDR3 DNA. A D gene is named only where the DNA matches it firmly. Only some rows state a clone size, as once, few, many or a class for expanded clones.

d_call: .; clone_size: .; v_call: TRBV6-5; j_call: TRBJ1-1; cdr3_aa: CASIQGGTEAFF; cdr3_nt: TGTGCCAGCATCCAGGGAGGGACTGAAGCTTTCTTT
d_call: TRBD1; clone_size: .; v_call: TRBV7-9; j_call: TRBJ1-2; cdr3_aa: CASSEGTGAPGYTF; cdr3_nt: TGTGCCAGCAGCGAAGGGACAGGGGCTCCGGGCTACACCTTC
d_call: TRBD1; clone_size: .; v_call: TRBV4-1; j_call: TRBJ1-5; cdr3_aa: CASSPTGIDDQPQHF; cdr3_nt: TGCGCCAGCAGCCCGACAGGGATAGATGATCAGCCCCAGCATTTT
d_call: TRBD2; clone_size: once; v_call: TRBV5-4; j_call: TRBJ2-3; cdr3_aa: CASSLGVAGASDTQYF; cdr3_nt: TGTGCCAGCAGCTTGGGGGTAGCGGGGGCCTCAGATACGCAGTATTTT
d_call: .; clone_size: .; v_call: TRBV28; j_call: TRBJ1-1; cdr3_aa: CASSLRGGDTGRVGTEAFF; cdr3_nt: TGTGCCAGCAGCTTGAGGGGGGGAGACACGGGGAGGGTGGGCACTGAAGCTTTCTTT
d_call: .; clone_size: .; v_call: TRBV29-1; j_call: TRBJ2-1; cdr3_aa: CSVEVPAGQDNEQFF; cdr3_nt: TGCAGCGTTGAAGTACCAGCGGGCCAAGACAATGAGCAGTTCTTC
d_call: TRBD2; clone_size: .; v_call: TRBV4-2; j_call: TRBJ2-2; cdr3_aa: CASSQGGLAGGITGELFF; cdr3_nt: TGTGCCAGCAGCCAAGGTGGGCTAGCGGGAGGAATCACCGGGGAGCTGTTTTTT
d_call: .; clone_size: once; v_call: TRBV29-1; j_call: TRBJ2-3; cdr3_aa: CSVSEGLTDTQYF; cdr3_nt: TGCAGCGTCTCCGAGGGCCTCACAGATACGCAGTATTTT
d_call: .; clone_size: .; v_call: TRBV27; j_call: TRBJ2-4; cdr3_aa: CASSLSLGVSKNIQYF; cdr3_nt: TGTGCCAGCAGTTTATCGCTGGGAGTATCGAAAAACATTCAGTACTTC
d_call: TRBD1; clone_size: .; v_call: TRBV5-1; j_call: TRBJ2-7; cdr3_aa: CASSDTDRGPYEQYF; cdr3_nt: TGCGCCAGCAGCGATACGGACAGGGGACCTTACGAGCAGTACTTC
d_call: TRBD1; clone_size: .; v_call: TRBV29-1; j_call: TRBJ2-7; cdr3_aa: CSVAGQYEQYF; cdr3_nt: TGCAGCGTTGCGGGACAGTACGAGCAGTACTTC
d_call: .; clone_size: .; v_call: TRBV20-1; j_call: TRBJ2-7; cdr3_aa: CSVFRNYEQYF; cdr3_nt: TGCAGTGTTTTCCGTAACTACGAGCAGTACTTC
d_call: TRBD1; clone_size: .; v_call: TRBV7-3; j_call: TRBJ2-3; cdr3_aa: CASSLGSGTGELTQYF; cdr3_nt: TGTGCCAGCAGCTTAGGATCCGGGACAGGAGAACTTACGCAGTATTTT
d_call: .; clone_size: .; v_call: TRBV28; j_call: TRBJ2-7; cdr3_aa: CASSFNLFSRGYEQYF; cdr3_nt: TGTGCCAGCAGTTTTAATCTTTTTTCTAGAGGCTACGAGCAGTACTTC
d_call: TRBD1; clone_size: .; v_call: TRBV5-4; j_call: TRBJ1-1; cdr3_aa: CASSPGQVKRLAEAFF; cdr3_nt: TGTGCCAGCAGCCCCGGACAGGTTAAGAGACTGGCTGAAGCTTTCTTT
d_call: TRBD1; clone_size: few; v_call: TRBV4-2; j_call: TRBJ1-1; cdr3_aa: CASSQDQRTGGTTEAFF; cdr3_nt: TGTGCCAGCAGCCAAGATCAAAGGACAGGGGGAACGACTGAAGCTTTCTTT
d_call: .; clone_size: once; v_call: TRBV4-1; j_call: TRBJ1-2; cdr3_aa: CASSPSGGGTNYGYTF; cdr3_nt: TGCGCCAGCAGCCCCTCGGGCGGAGGGACTAACTATGGCTACACCTTC
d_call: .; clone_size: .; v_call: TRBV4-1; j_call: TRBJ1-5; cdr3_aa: CASSQDGPLQPQHF; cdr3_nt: TGCGCCAGCAGCCAAGACGGTCCCTTGCAGCCCCAGCATTTT
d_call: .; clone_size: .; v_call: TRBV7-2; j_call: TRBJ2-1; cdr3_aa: CASSLDVHSSQFF; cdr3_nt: TGTGCCAGCAGCTTAGACGTTCACTCGTCGCAGTTCTTC
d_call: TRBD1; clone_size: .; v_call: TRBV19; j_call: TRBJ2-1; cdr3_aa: CASRDRGFGEQFF; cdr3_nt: TGTGCCAGTAGGGACAGGGGGTTTGGAGAGCAGTTCTTC
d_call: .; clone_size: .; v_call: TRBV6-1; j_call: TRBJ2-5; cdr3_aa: CAGAAQETQYF; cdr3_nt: TGTGCCGGGGCAGCTCAAGAGACCCAGTACTTC
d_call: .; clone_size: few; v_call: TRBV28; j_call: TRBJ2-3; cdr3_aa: CATLLVGRGTDTQYF; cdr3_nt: TGTGCCACCCTTTTGGTGGGGAGAGGAACAGATACGCAGTATTTT
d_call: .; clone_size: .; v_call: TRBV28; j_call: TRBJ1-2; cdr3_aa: CASRAGDTSWDGYTF; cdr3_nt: TGTGCCAGCAGGGCTGGGGACACCTCATGGGATGGCTACACCTTC
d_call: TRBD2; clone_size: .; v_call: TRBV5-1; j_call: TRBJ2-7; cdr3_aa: CASSLTSGETREQYF; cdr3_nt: TGCGCCAGCAGCTTGACTAGCGGGGAGACTCGGGAGCAGTACTTC
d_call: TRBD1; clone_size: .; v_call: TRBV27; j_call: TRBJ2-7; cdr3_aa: CASSKDRGPEQYF; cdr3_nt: TGTGCCAGTTCGAAGGACAGGGGGCCCGAGCAGTACTTC
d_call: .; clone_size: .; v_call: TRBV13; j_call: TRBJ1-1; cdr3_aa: CASSFPMNTEAFF; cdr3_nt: TGTGCCAGCAGCTTTCCCATGAACACTGAAGCTTTCTTT
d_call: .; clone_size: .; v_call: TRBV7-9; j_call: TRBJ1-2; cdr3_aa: CASRPFGGDYGYTF; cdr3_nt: TGTGCCAGCAGACCATTCGGGGGGGATTATGGCTACACCTTC
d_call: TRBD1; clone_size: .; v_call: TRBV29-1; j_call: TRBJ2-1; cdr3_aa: CSARRDREYNEQFF; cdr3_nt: TGCAGCGCGCGGCGGGACAGGGAGTACAATGAGCAGTTCTTC
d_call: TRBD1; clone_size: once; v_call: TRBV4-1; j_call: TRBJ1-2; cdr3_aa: CASSQDRGRVGYTF; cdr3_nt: TGCGCCAGCAGCCAAGACAGGGGGCGCGTTGGCTACACCTTC
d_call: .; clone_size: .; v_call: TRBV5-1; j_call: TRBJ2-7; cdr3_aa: CASSLGTYYEQYF; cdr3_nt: TGCGCCAGCAGCTTAGGGACTTACTACGAGCAGTACTTC
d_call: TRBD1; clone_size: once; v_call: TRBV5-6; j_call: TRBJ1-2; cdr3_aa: CASSLTGLEYYGYTF; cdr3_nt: TGTGCCAGCAGCCTGACAGGGTTGGAGTATTATGGCTACACCTTC
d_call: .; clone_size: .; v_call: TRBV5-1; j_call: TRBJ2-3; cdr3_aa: CASSLGTVTDTQYF; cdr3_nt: TGCGCCAGCAGCTTGGGGACTGTCACAGATACGCAGTATTTT
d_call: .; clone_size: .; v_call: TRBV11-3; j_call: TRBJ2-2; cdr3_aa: CASSPTRTSGELFF; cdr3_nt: TGTGCCAGCAGCCCCACTAGAACGTCCGGGGAGCTGTTTTTT
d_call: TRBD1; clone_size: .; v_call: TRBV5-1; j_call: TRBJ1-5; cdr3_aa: CASSLGGGDNQPQHF; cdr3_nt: TGCGCCAGCAGCTTGGGAGGGGGCGATAATCAGCCCCAGCATTTT
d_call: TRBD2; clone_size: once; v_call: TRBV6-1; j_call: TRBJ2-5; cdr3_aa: CASSTSEETQYF; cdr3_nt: TGTGCCAGCAGTACTAGCGAGGAGACCCAGTACTTC
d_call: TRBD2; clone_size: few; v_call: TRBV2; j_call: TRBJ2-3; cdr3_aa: CASSELLAGAYTDTQYF; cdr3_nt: TGTGCCAGCAGTGAGTTACTAGCGGGGGCCTACACAGATACGCAGTATTTT
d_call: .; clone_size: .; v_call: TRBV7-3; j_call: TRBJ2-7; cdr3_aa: CASSVPYEQYF; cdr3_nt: TGTGCCAGCAGCGTCCCGTACGAGCAGTACTTC
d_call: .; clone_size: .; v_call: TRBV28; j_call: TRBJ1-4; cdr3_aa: CASRIGGDEKLFF; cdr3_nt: TGTGCCAGCAGGATTGGGGGGGATGAAAAACTGTTTTTT
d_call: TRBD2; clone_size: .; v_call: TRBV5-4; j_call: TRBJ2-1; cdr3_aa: CASSLAPGTSGSYEQFF; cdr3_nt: TGTGCCAGCAGCTTGGCCCCCGGGACTAGCGGGAGTTATGAGCAGTTCTTC
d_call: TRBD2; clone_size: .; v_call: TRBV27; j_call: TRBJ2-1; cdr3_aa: CASSYGLARLYNEQFF; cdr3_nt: TGTGCCAGCAGTTATGGACTAGCGAGATTATACAATGAGCAGTTCTTC
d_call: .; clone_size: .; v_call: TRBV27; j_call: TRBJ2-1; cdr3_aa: CASSLSGRDSLLNEQFF; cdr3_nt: TGTGCCAGCAGTTTATCGGGACGGGACTCACTCCTAAATGAGCAGTTCTTC
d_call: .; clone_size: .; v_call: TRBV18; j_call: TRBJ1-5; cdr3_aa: CASSPPGRGKQPQHF; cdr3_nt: TGTGCCAGCTCACCACCGGGGAGGGGCAAACAGCCCCAGCATTTT
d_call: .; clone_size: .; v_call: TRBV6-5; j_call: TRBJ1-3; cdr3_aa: CASKSMGAAGNTIYF; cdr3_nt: TGTGCCAGCAAGAGCATGGGGGCGGCTGGAAACACCATATATTTT
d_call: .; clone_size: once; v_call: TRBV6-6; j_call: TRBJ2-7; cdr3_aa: CASSYEDYGHEQYF; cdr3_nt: TGTGCCAGCAGTTATGAGGATTACGGCCACGAGCAGTACTTC
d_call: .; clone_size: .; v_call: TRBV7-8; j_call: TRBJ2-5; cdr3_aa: CASSYSGQTPVETQYF; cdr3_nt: TGTGCCAGCAGCTATAGCGGTCAGACGCCTGTGGAGACCCAGTACTTC
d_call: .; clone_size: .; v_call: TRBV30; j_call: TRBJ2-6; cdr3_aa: CAWSVARSGANVLTF; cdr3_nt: TGTGCCTGGAGTGTAGCGCGTTCTGGGGCCAACGTCCTGACTTTC
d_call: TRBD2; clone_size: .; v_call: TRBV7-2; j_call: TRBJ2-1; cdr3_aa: CASSLAFGGAYNEQFF; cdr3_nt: TGTGCCAGCAGCTTAGCCTTCGGGGGGGCTTATAATGAGCAGTTCTTC